The sequence of this TCR beta chain was determined in a study of cytomegalovirus exposure and HLA in healthy donors. Study-wide results and caveats: In a later analysis, parvovirus B19, influenza, CMV and Epstein-Barr virus appeared linked to several top co-occurrence clusters.

60 Vbeta and 13 Jbeta primers were used in PCR. Some clones are missing from TCRdb's copy, which holds only in-frame ones; the method was immunoSEQ multiplex PCR. The sample contains tens of thousands of clones, around 80% of which appear only once. Trimming left V 5 bases short and J 7 bases short, with 23 bases between. CDR1 and CDR2 (germline): LNHNV, YYDKDF (reference sequence). The CDR3 is 17 residues long. Unrecorded immune exposure was likely among donors, who were nominally healthy when sampled. In regard to this clone: Its antigen remains unidentified.

The sample consisted of PBMCs. The receptor's source is a male donor in good health and CMV-seropositive. The V and J genes are TRBV15 and TRBJ2-2, with a tentative D call TRBD2 (6 bases). The CDR3 spells CATSPGSLALGIGELFF. In DNA, the CDR3 is TGTGCCACCAGCCCCGGGAGCTTGGCCTTGGGGATCGGGGAGCTGTTTTTT.